These T cell receptor beta chains were read from a single sample in a study of CD8+ T cells in alopecia areata. The repertoire was sequenced with immunoSEQ multiplex PCR; TCRdb's copy has only in-frame clones and lacks some. The sample has around 170,000 clones, roughly 46% seen once. The source was CD8+ T cells sorted from blood, collected around week 54, from a patient treated with tofacitinib. The receptor set was obtained from a human donor with alopecia areata. Both conserved end residues are part of each CDR3.

V	J	CDR3
TRBV5-1	TRBJ1-1	CASSLGREAFF
TRBV30	TRBJ2-5	CAWTDLLGKETQYF
TRBV5-6	TRBJ2-1	CASSLAEAEEQFF
TRBV27	TRBJ2-3	CASSLRQSGTTDTQYF
TRBV4-3	TRBJ2-6	CASSQGGWDGPSRANVLTF
TRBV5-4	TRBJ2-1	CASSFGVSGSSYNEQFF
TRBV27	TRBJ2-1	CASSLSRGSLYNEQFF
TRBV10-2	TRBJ2-7	CASSGTWEQYF
TRBV7-9	TRBJ1-1	CASSRGGLNTEAFF
TRBV29-1	TRBJ1-1	CSVLNTEAFF
TRBV7-7	TRBJ2-5	CASSLGAEFLETQYF
TRBV29-1	TRBJ2-3	CSVVAHTDTQYF
TRBV9	TRBJ2-1	CASSVQDGDEQFF
TRBV13	TRBJ1-1	CASSTTGGTEAFF
TRBV27	TRBJ1-6	CASSLGVGNSPLHF
TRBV4-3	TRBJ2-5	CAGSQEGQGGETQYF
TRBV30	TRBJ1-6	CAWRPPGLNSPLHF
TRBV7-2	TRBJ2-3	CASSPQGATDTQYF